This TCR beta chain derives from a study of T cell repertoires in cytomegalovirus infection. The overall study: Well-studied HLA-B-restricted epitopes and recently identified HLA-C-restricted epitopes of CMV were both used in the study. It can be stated that public TCR beta signatures indicated CMV infection as well as a matching HLA type. Whole-study results and caveats: Predominance within the ex vivo response was attributable to HLA-C-restricted CMV-specific TCR beta clonotypes. Cumulated frequencies of public TCR beta families served to identify carriers of CMV plus the relevant HLA.

TCRdb ran MiXCR on the reads and lists one entry per CDR3 protein. The sample has 650,000 to 900,000 distinct CDR3 sequences; about 30% are singletons. Comment on this clonotype: The antigen remains undetermined.

In germline, CDR1 is DFQATT, CDR2 SNEGSKA (reference sequence). This CDR3 is built from 13 residues. The ends were cut back, 4 bases at V and 4 bases at J, with 13 bases in the middle. The TCR comes from a human donor in good health (CMV status not recorded). Some clones in this sample may be carry-over from other donors' samples. The material sequenced was cultured CD8+ T cells from PBMCs, taken from culture after CMV antigen stimulation. V is TRBV20-1 and J is TRBJ1-2, with unresolved D. The CDR3 nucleotides are TGCAGTGCTATAGGGTTTAATATCTATGGCTACACCTTC. Its translation is CSAIGFNIYGYTF.